The text below deals with one TCR beta chain. Its specificity is unknown. It was with 60 Vbeta and 13 Jbeta primers that the PCR ran. Some clones are missing from TCRdb's copy, which holds only in-frame ones; the method was immunoSEQ multiplex PCR. This repertoire shows some 170,000 clones, 70% to 80% found once; its top ten account for 0.95% to 1.1%. These data originate in a study of cytomegalovirus exposure and HLA in healthy donors. This CDR3 has 15 residues. Germline V CDR1 and CDR2: MNHEY, SMNVEV (reference sequence). The junction had 5 bases not matched to a gene; V was cut back by 5 bases and J by 0 bases. General study points: The study had only CMV serostatus as immune exposure information.

The J gene is TRBJ2-7, the V gene TRBV27; 9 nucleotides match TRBD2. The sample taken for sequencing was PBMCs. The receptor's source is a woman aged 40 to 55 in good health and CMV-seronegative. This chain's CDR3 is CASSPGLASSYEQYF. The CDR3 nucleotides are TGTGCCAGCAGTCCCGGACTAGCGAGCTCCTACGAGCAGTACTTC.